The clone carrying this TCR beta chain was seen only a few times. Its cognate antigen is unknown. The data derive from a study of CD8 T cells in ankylosing spondylitis. Regarding the study as a whole: What seemed typical of ankylosing spondylitis blood was a TCR beta motif built from roughly eight highly homologous variants.

TCRdb re-called the 5' RACE reads with MiXCR, one entry per CDR3 protein. The profile shows more than 600,000 distinct CDR3 sequences, 15% to 20% of them singletons. There are 15 residues in the CDR3. J gave up 8 bases and V 3 bases, and 5 bases lay outside the gene matches. Germline CDR1 and CDR2: SGHRS and YFSETQ. The sequence came from a male donor with ankylosing spondylitis. V gene TRBV5-1 combines with J gene TRBJ2-1, with 13 bases matching TRBD2. The sequenced sample consisted of blood, either unsorted or a sorted T cell fraction (not recorded which). Here the CDR3 reads CASSSLAGGPDEQFF. In DNA, the CDR3 is TGCGCCAGCAGCTCACTAGCGGGAGGGCCAGATGAGCAGTTCTTC.